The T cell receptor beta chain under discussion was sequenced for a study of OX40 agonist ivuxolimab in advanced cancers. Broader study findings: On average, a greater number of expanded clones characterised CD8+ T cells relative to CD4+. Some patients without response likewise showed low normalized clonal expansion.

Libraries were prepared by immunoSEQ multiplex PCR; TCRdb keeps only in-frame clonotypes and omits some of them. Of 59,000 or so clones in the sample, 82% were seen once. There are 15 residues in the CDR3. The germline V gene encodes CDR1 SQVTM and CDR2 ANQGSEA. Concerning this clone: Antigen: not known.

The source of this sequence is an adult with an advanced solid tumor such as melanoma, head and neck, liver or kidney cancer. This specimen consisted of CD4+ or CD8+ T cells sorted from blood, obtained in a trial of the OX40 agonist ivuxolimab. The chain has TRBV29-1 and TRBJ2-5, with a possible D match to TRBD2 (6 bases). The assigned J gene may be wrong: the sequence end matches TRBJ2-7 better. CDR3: CSVEDLTGGPYEQYF. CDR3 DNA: TGCAGCGTTGAAGATCTCACCGGGGGTCCCTACGAGCAGTACTTC.